The 29 T cell receptor beta chains in this list originate from one sample, sequenced in a study of shared clonotypes between healthy human individuals. Sequencing used immunoSEQ multiplex PCR; TCRdb keeps in-frame clones, though not all of them. The table has about 2.4 million clones, 80% to 95% seen once; the top ten hold approximately 0.35%. Sequencing was carried out using naive CD4+ T cells from PBMCs. Subset indicated: CD45RA+ positively selected. Receptors originate from a man aged 18 to 29 in good health. Some clones in this sample may be carry-over from other donors' samples.

The V and J genes are TRBV19 and TRBJ2-3; D is unresolved. Germline loops: CDR1 LNHDA, CDR2 SQIVND (reference sequence). There are 14 residues in the CDR3. V lost 6 bases and J 3 bases, leaving 13 bases between the germline ends. CDR3 loop: CASRYPGLTDTQYF. DNA for the CDR3: TGTGCCAGTAGGTATCCGGGTCTTACAGATACGCAGTATTTT.

The chain uses TRBV5-1 and TRBJ1-4, with TRBD1 matching over 8 bases. The germline V gene encodes CDR1 SGHRS and CDR2 YFSETQ. Germline trimming cut 7 bases from V and 8 bases from J; bases unmatched to any gene: 10. The CDR3 has 14 residues. In DNA form, the CDR3 reads TGCGCCAGCGCCGGAGGGACAGGAAGGGAAAAACTGTTTTTT. As protein: CASAGGTGREKLFF.

About this clone itself: This CDR3 is also generated by other DNA sequences in the sample. The chain employs TRBV5-4 and TRBJ2-7; 8 bases are a match to TRBD1. The CDR3 runs to 15 residues. V lost 0 bases to trimming and J lost 1 base; unmatched junction nucleotides: 3. Germline assignment: CDR1 SGHNT and CDR2 YYREEE (reference sequence). The DNA of the CDR3 is TGTGCCAGCAGCTTGGGGACAGGGAGTTCCTACGAGCAGTACTTC. Translated: CASSLGTGSSYEQYF. The whole variable domain, remainder taken from reference TRBV5-4 and TRBJ2-7, is ETGVTQSPTHLIKTRGQQVTLRCSSQSGHNTVSWYQQALGQGPQFIFQYYREEENGRGNFPPRFSGLQFPNYSSELNVNALELDDSALYLCASSLGTGSSYEQYFGPGTRLTVT.

This clone was recorded only once. This chain links TRBV11-2 with TRBJ2-7; maybe TRBD2 (6 bases). Germline CDR1 and CDR2: SGHAT and FQNNGV. There are 13 residues in the CDR3. V was pared by 4 bases and J by 5 bases, with 12 bases between. The CDR3 reads CASSSLGGDEQYF. The CDR3 DNA sequence: TGTGCCAGCAGCTCCCTGGGGGGAGACGAGCAGTACTTC.

The V call is TRBV6-5, the J call TRBJ2-7; a possible D gene is TRBD1 (6 bases). CDR3 size: 16 residues. With 0 bases removed from V and 5 bases from J, the gap between germline ends came to 17 bases. Germline CDR1 is MNHEY and CDR2 is SVGAGI. CDR3 in DNA: TGTGCCAGCAGTTACTCGACCAGGGGAATGTTCCACGAGCAGTACTTC. Its protein product is CASSYSTRGMFHEQYF.

V gene TRBV28 combines with J gene TRBJ1-1; 10 nucleotides line up with TRBD1. Germline CDR1 is MDHEN and CDR2 is SYDVKM. This CDR3 comprises 15 residues. V shed 6 bases, J shed 5 bases, and the junction held 9 bases outside the gene matches. The chain's CDR3 is CASSLLDRGTTEAFF. CDR3 nucleotides: TGTGCCAGCAGCCTGTTGGACAGGGGGACTACTGAAGCTTTCTTT.

V is TRBV29-1 and J is TRBJ2-7; D not resolved. This CDR3 has 14 residues. The V gene's germline CDR1 is SQVTM and CDR2 ANQGSEA. Trimming cost V 4 bases and J 2 bases, with 15 bases left between them. The CDR3 here is CSVGEPYPPYEQYF. CDR3 coding DNA: TGCAGCGTTGGAGAGCCCTACCCCCCCTACGAGCAGTACTTC.

This clone was observed a single time. The rearrangement uses TRBV7-2 and TRBJ2-5; 8 positions match TRBD1. Looked up from germline, CDR1 is SGHTA and CDR2 is FQGNSA. The CDR3 has 13 residues. With V trimmed by 3 bases and J by 5 bases, 2 bases remained unmatched. This chain's CDR3 is CASSFQGAETQYF. Written as DNA, the CDR3 is TGTGCCAGCAGCTTCCAGGGGGCTGAGACCCAGTACTTC.

This clone has just one count. The chain combines TRBV9 with TRBJ1-2; no clear D gene. This CDR3 is built from 13 residues. Germline CDR1 SGDLS, CDR2 YYNGEE. The V gene lost 0 bases and the J gene lost 8 bases, with 11 bases spanning the gap. Here the CDR3 DNA reads TGTGCCAGCAGCGTAGGAGGGTCGTGGGGCTACACCTTC. Translating it yields CASSVGGSWGYTF. Drawing the rest from reference TRBV9 and TRBJ1-2, the complete variable domain is DSGVTQTPKHLITATGQRVTLRCSPRSGDLSVYWYQQSLDQGLQFLIQYYNGEERAKGNILERFSAQQFPDLHSELNLSSLELGDSALYFCASSVGGSWGYTFGSGTRLTVV.

Comment on this clone: Other DNA sequences from this sample encode an identical CDR3 as well. The chain links TRBV7-9 to TRBJ1-5; D might be TRBD1 (5 bases). Germline loops: CDR1 SEHNR, CDR2 FQNEAQ (reference sequence). This CDR3 has 15 amino acids. The V gene lost 5 bases and the J gene lost 1 base, with 12 bases spanning the gap. This CDR3 is CASSPGTVSNQPQHF. CDR3 DNA sequence: TGTGCCAGCAGCCCAGGGACCGTCAGCAATCAGCCCCAGCATTTT.

This chain joins TRBV4-1 and TRBJ2-7; the match to TRBD1 covers 8 bases. The J segment lost 1 base and the V segment lost 1 base, leaving 3 bases of the junction unmatched. Germline CDR1 and CDR2: MGHRA and YSYEKL. The CDR3 contains 15 residues. For the CDR3, the DNA is TGCGCCAGCAGCCAAGGGGGACAGGTTTCCTACGAGCAGTACTTC. Its translation is CASSQGGQVSYEQYF.

The genes are TRBV7-2 and TRBJ2-5; TRBD2 agrees at 8 bases. The J call may be incorrect, as the DNA end agrees better with TRBJ2-7. Germline-derived CDR1 and CDR2 are SGHTA and FQGNSA. The CDR3 extends over 16 amino acids. DNA of the CDR3: TGTGCCAGCAGCTTAGCGGTCCGCGGGGGGACCTACGAGCAGTACTTC. The encoded protein is CASSLAVRGGTYEQYF.

The chain uses TRBV9 and TRBJ2-1; TRBD1 agrees at 8 bases. Germline trimming cut 0 bases from V and 0 bases from J; bases unmatched to any gene: 5. The CDR3 runs to 17 residues. Germline CDR1 and CDR2: SGDLS and YYNGEE. The CDR3 DNA follows: TGTGCCAGCAGCGTAGGGGACAGGTGGAGCTCCTACAATGAGCAGTTCTTC. It specifies CASSVGDRWSSYNEQFF.

This chain uses TRBV29-1 with TRBJ2-1; a possible D gene is TRBD2 (6 bases). This CDR3 comprises 15 residues. V lost 7 bases, J lost 5 bases, and 21 bases lay in between. Germline V CDR1 and CDR2: SQVTM, ANQGSEA. The CDR3 sequence: CSAQEPGVWNNEQFF. DNA for the CDR3: TGCAGCGCCCAGGAACCGGGAGTCTGGAACAATGAGCAGTTCTTC.

CDR3 nucleotides: TGTGCCAGCACCGAGAGGGTCTATGGCTACACCTTC. This encodes CASTERVYGYTF. The rearrangement joins TRBV6-1 to TRBJ1-2; D gene uncertain. V dropped 7 bases and J dropped 4 bases, with 10 bases sitting between them. This CDR3 is 12 amino acids long. The V gene's germline CDR1 is MNHNS and CDR2 SASEGT.

This chain links TRBV25-1 with TRBJ2-3; 9 bases are shared with TRBD2. Germline V gene sequence: CDR1 MGHDK, CDR2 SYGVNS. V shed 5 bases and J 6 bases; nucleotides not matched to a gene: 6. CDR3 length: 14 residues. The CDR3 coding sequence is TGTGCCAGCAGTTTACTAGCGGGCATTGATACGCAGTATTTT. Residues: CASSLLAGIDTQYF.

The chain has TRBV5-3 and TRBJ2-2; a weak D match, TRBD2 (5 bases). TRBV5-3 is placed among ORFs of uncertain function. The CDR3 is 17 amino acids. V lost 3 bases and J lost 0, with 15 bases in between. CDR3 nucleotide sequence: TGTGCCAGAAGCTCGTCGTTTACGGGGACGAACACCGGGGAGCTGTTTTTT. Protein sequence: CARSSSFTGTNTGELFF.

The V call is TRBV2, the J call TRBJ2-2; 9 nucleotides agree with TRBD2. Trimming at V came to 6 bases and at J to 0 bases, leaving 17 bases not matched to a gene. CDR3 length: 20 residues. Germline lookup yields CDR1 SNHLY and CDR2 FYNNEI. The CDR3 loop reads CASRGRVSGSPFANTGELFF. The CDR3 bases are TGTGCCAGCAGAGGAAGGGTTAGCGGGAGTCCTTTCGCGAACACCGGGGAGCTGTTTTTT.

This clone was counted once. The chain is built from TRBV27 and TRBJ2-1; a possible D gene is TRBD2 (5 bases). The germline V and J ends were trimmed by 2 bases and 4 bases, with 9 bases remaining between them. The CDR3 has 14 amino acids. Germline V lookup: CDR1 MNHEY, CDR2 SMNVEV (reference sequence). This CDR3 reads CASSLRGLYNEQFF. The CDR3, as DNA: TGTGCCAGCAGTTTACGCGGGTTATACAATGAGCAGTTCTTC.

This chain uses TRBV5-6 with TRBJ2-7; TRBD2 agrees at 7 bases. The CDR3 spans 15 residues. Germline V gene sequence: CDR1 SGHDT, CDR2 YYEEEE. Unmatched junction bases numbered 9, after V lost 0 bases and J lost 6 bases. The CDR3 spells CASSLGRGGPREQYF. In nucleotides, the CDR3 is TGTGCCAGCAGCTTGGGACGGGGAGGGCCGCGCGAGCAGTACTTC.

As regards this clone: The same CDR3 also results from other DNA sequences found in this sample. The rearrangement links TRBV6-5 to TRBJ2-5, with 12 positions matching TRBD2. The CDR3 runs 14 residues. Germline values: CDR1 MNHEY, CDR2 SVGAGI. Trimming removed 6 bases from V and 5 bases from J; junction bases left unmatched: 4. The CDR3 protein is CASSRLAGEETQYF. The CDR3, as DNA: TGTGCCAGCAGCCGACTAGCGGGAGAGGAGACCCAGTACTTC.

The chain has TRBV5-1 and TRBJ2-7; 9 nucleotides line up with TRBD2. Trimming removed 5 bases from V and 2 bases from J; junction bases left unmatched: 5. The CDR3 sequence is 14 residues long. Germline V CDR1 and CDR2: SGHRS, YFSETQ. The CDR3 bases are TGCGCCAGCAGTTCTCGCGGGAGGGCCTACGAGCAGTACTTC. It yields the protein CASSSRGRAYEQYF.

This chain joins TRBV13 and TRBJ1-3; D is perhaps TRBD1 (6 bases). The length of the CDR3 is 14 residues. Trimming took 6 bases from V and 4 from J, leaving 13 bases between them. CDR1 is PRHDT and CDR2 is FYEKMQ in the germline V gene (reference sequence). The CDR3 DNA is TGTGCCAGCAGGGACACAGGGATAGGAAACACCATATATTTT. This codes for CASRDTGIGNTIYF.

The V call is TRBV28, the J call TRBJ1-5; D not certain. The CDR3 spans 12 residues. The V and J ends lost 10 bases and 0 bases respectively, with 7 bases between them. Per the germline V gene, CDR1 is MDHEN and CDR2 is SYDVKM. The CDR3 coding sequence is TGTGCCACCAAAAGTAGCAATCAGCCCCAGCATTTT. Protein product: CATKSSNQPQHF.

The J gene is TRBJ2-7, the V gene TRBV6-6; no definite D call. Trimming removed 1 base from V and 0 bases from J, with 7 bases in between. Per germline, CDR1 MNHNY and CDR2 SVGAGI (reference sequence). The CDR3 covers 14 residues. The CDR3 DNA is TGTGCCAGCAGTTACTGGGCAGGCTCCTACGAGCAGTACTTC. Translated, it gives CASSYWAGSYEQYF.

The chain joins TRBV2 to TRBJ2-5, with TRBD1 as a possible D gene (5 bases). Germline loops: CDR1 SNHLY, CDR2 FYNNEI. The CDR3 is made up of 11 amino acids. V lost 8 bases and J 4 bases, leaving 8 bases between the germline ends. CDR3 in DNA: TGTGCCAGCCTAGGGGTAGAGACCCAGTACTTC. Residues: CASLGVETQYF.

This clone was observed a handful of times. A junction end diverges from the germline sequence, so it may reflect a read error. This chain joins TRBV6-6 and TRBJ1-1; D is unclear. There are 14 residues in the CDR3. CDR1 and CDR2 (germline): MNHNY, SVGAGI (reference sequence). The CDR3: CASSYSETMRSWGF. The CDR3 nucleotides are TGTGCCAGCAGTTACTCCGAGACGATGAGGAGTTGGGGCTTT.

J is TRBJ2-5 and V is TRBV28; D is ambiguous. Trimming cost V 4 bases and J 7 bases, with 16 bases left between them. From germline, CDR1 is MDHEN and CDR2 SYDVKM. The CDR3 runs 14 residues. The chain's CDR3 is CASSSHRTSGTQYF. The CDR3 DNA follows: TGTGCCAGCAGTTCCCATCGTACCAGTGGGACCCAGTACTTC.

This clone was seen once. The chain couples TRBV27 to TRBJ1-4; TRBD1 agrees at 7 bases. The germline V gene encodes CDR1 MNHEY and CDR2 SMNVEV (reference sequence). V lost 5 bases to trimming and J lost 8 bases; unmatched junction nucleotides: 5. This CDR3 contains 13 residues. CDR3 protein: CASSDRASEKLFF. The CDR3 DNA sequence: TGTGCCAGCAGTGACAGGGCCTCAGAAAAACTGTTTTTT.